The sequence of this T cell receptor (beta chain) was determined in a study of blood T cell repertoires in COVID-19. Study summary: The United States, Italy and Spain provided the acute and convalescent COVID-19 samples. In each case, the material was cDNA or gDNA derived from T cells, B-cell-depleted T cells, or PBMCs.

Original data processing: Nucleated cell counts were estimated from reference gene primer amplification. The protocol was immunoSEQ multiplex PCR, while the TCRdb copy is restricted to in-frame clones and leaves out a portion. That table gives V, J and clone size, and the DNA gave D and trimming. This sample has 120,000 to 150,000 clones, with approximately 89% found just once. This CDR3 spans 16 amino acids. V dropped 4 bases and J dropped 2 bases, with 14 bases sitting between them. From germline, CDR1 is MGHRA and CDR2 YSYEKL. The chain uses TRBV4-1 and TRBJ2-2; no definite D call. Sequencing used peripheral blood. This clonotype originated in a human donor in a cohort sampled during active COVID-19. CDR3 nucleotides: TGCGCCAGCAGCCTTAAGCATCCAGGAAACACCGGGGAGCTGTTTTTT. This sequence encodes CASSLKHPGNTGELFF.